This T cell receptor beta chain was sequenced in a study of CD8 T cells in Susac syndrome. On this clonotype itself: Its matching antigen is unknown.

Notes on the study in general: It was acknowledged in the study that the number of individuals who were included in its TCR sequencing and HLA analysis was relatively small.

J was trimmed by 6 bases and V by 0 bases; bases with no gene match: 8. This CDR3 has 15 residues. Germline CDR1 reads SGHDT; CDR2 reads YYEEEE. CD8+ and CD4+ T cells circulating in blood were sequenced for TCR beta. Controls were healthy donors chosen to match patients in age and sex. The RNA input was about 0.5 to 1 ug, and it was reverse transcribed with random hexamers. Coverage of TCR beta CDR3 amplification by immunoSEQ multiplex PCR extended to 54 Vbeta and 13 Jbeta. TCRdb analysed the immunoSEQ multiplex PCR reads with MiXCR anew, one entry per CDR3 protein. The profile shows 110,000 or so distinct CDR3 sequences, around 95% of them singletons.

Input material: CD4+ T cells from PBMCs. The chain recombines TRBV5-6 with TRBJ1-1; 7 bases agree with TRBD1. The sequence derives from a human donor in good health. The CDR3 bases are TGTGCCAGCAGCTTGGTGGCCAGGGGGGACTCTGAAGCTTTCTTT. This encodes CASSLVARGDSEAFF.